This T cell receptor (beta chain) was sequenced for a study of cytomegalovirus exposure and HLA in healthy donors. With 60 Vbeta and 13 Jbeta primers, the PCR was carried out. Only in-frame clones appear in the TCRdb table, and some are missing; sequencing was by immunoSEQ multiplex PCR. The sample contains about 99,000 clones, 79% of which appear only once. The sample was PBMCs. The receptor's source is a man between 45 and 60 years old in good health and CMV-seropositive.

The CDR3 protein is CASTGQGAGDTEAFF. As DNA, the CDR3 is TGTGCCAGCACCGGACAGGGGGCGGGGGACACTGAAGCTTTCTTT. V is TRBV28 and J is TRBJ1-1; 11 positions match TRBD1. CDR3 size: 15 residues. The ends lost 7 bases at V and 3 bases at J; junction bases unmatched: 7. CDR1 is MDHEN and CDR2 is SYDVKM in the germline V gene.